This section outlines one TCR beta chain sequence together with its context. This CDR3 spans 15 amino acids. CDR1 and CDR2 (germline): MNHEY, SMNVEV (reference sequence). V was trimmed by 5 bases and J by 5 bases, leaving 18 bases between them. TCRdb independently ran MiXCR on the RT-PCR reads; one entry per CDR3 protein. This sample has 550,000 to 750,000 distinct CDR3 sequences, with around 14% found just once. The chain couples TRBV27 to TRBJ1-1; D not certain. The sequence was obtained from a female donor in good health, serving as a healthy control. What was sequenced was memory CD4+ T cells from blood. CDR3 sequence (DNA): TGTGCCAGCAGTCCGCGGACGGGATTTGGGACTGAAGCTTTCTTT. It translates to CASSPRTGFGTEAFF.